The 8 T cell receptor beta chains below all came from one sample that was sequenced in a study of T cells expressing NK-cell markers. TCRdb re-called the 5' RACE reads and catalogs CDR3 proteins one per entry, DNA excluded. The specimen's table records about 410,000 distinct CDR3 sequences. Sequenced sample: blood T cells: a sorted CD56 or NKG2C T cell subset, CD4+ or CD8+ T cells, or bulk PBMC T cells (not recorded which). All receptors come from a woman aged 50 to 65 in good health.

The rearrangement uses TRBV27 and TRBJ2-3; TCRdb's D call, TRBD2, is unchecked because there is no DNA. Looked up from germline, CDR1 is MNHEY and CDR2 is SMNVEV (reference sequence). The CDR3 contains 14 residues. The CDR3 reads CASKGLSGSDTQYF.

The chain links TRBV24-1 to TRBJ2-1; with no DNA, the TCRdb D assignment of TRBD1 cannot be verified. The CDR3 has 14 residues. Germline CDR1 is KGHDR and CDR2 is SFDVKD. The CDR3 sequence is CATSDQGGNNEQFF.

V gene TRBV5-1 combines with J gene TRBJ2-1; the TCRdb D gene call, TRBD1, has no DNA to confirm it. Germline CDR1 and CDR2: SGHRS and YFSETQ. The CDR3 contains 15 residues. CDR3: CASSTGIGRHNEQFF.

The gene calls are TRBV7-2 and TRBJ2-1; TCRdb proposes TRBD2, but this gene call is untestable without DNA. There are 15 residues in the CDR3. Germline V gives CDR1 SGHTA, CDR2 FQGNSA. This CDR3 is CASSLLGTSVVEQFF.

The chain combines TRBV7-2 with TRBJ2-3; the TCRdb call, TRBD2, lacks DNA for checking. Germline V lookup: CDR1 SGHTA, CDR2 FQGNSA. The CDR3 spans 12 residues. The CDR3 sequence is CASMRGTDTQYF.

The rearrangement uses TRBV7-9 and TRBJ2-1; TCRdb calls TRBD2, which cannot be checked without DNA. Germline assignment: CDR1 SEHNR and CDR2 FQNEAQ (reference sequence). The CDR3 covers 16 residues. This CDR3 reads CASRLAGGPVKNEQFF.

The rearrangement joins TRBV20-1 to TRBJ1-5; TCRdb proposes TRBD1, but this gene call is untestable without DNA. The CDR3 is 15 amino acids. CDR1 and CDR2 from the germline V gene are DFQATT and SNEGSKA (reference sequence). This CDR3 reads CSATQGRGPNQPQHF.

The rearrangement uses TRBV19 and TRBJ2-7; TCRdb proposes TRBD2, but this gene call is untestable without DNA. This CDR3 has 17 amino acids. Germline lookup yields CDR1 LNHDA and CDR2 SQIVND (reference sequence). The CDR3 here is CASSRFLVAGGPDEQYF.